This TCR beta chain was sequenced for a study of cytomegalovirus exposure and HLA in healthy donors. Notes on the study in general: Later analysis reportedly placed an Asian-associated ancestry cluster below the roughly 700-donor mean in N-insertions. The records held CMV serostatus as the only immune exposure information.

When sampled, the donors appeared nominally healthy, though they likely had unrecorded immune exposures. A multiplex PCR was run with 60 Vbeta primers and 13 Jbeta primers. Clones were read by immunoSEQ multiplex PCR, and TCRdb kept only the in-frame ones, dropping some. The data hold about 96,000 clones, with roughly 74% observed a single time. For this clone: The antigen remains unidentified.

The V end was cut by 0 bases, the J end by 2 bases, with 14 bases between. This CDR3 has 17 amino acids. Germline assignment: CDR1 SEHNR and CDR2 FQNEAQ (reference sequence). V is TRBV7-9 and J is TRBJ1-5; D may be TRBD1 (5 bases). This receptor was obtained from a female donor in good health and CMV-seropositive. Material: PBMCs. DNA of the CDR3: TGTGCCAGCAGCTTAGCGCGACAGTCTGGCGGCAATCAGCCCCAGCATTTT. Its protein is CASSLARQSGGNQPQHF.